This entry features one T cell receptor (beta chain) sequence. Its antigen remains unknown. This specimen belongs to a study of blood T cells in healthy people across ages. Next came a second PCR, run for about 6 to 12 cycles, which used a sample-barcoded 5' primer along with a J-beta primer mix. TCRdb processed the 5' RACE reads anew with MiXCR; each CDR3 protein has one entry. Among under 800,000 distinct CDR3 sequences listed, over 20% were seen once. Germline-derived CDR1 and CDR2 are ENHRY and SYGVKD. This CDR3 spans 13 amino acids. J gave up 7 bases and V 4 bases, and 2 bases lay outside the gene matches. Study observations and caveats: Naive T cell percentage strongly correlated with TCR beta diversity.

The clonotype was recovered from a man aged 70 or older in good health. This chain uses TRBV10-3 with TRBJ2-1, with 9 positions matching TRBD2. Sequenced sample: blood. CDR3 region: CAISGTSGNEQFF. CDR3 bases: TGTGCCATCAGTGGAACTAGCGGGAATGAGCAGTTCTTC.